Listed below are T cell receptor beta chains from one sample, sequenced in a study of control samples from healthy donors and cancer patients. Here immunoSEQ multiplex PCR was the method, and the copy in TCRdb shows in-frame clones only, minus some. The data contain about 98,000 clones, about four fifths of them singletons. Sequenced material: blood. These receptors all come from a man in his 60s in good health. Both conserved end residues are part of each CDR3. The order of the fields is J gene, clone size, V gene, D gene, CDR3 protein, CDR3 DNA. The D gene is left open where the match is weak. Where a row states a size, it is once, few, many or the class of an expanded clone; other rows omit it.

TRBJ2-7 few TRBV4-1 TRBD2 CASSQGGTSTYEQYF TGCGCCAGCAGCCAAGGCGGGACTAGTACCTACGAGCAGTACTTC
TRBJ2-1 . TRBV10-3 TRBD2 CAISAASGSHNEQFF TGTGCCATCAGTGCCGCTAGCGGGAGTCACAATGAGCAGTTCTTC
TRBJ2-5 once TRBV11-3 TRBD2 CASSLGRTSGNGETQYF TGTGCCAGCAGCCTGGGTAGGACTAGCGGTAACGGGGAGACCCAGTACTTC
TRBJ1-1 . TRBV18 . CASSPQGRTEAFF TGTGCCAGCTCACCACAGGGGCGAACTGAAGCTTTCTTT
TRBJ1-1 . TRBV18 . CASSPPWDGNTEAFF TGTGCCAGCTCACCACCGTGGGACGGCAACACTGAAGCTTTCTTT
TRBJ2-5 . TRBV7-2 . CASRRPGAQTQYF TGTGCCAGCAGGCGTCCTGGCGCGCAGACCCAGTACTTC
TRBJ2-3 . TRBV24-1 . CATSDPMGDGTDTQYF TGTGCCACCAGTGATCCGATGGGTGATGGGACAGATACGCAGTATTTT
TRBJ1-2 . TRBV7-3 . CASSPDSNYGYTF TGTGCCAGCAGCCCGGACTCGAACTATGGCTACACCTTC
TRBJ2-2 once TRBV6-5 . CATLAGDREIGELFF TGTGCCACCTTAGCGGGGGACAGGGAAATCGGGGAGCTGTTTTTT
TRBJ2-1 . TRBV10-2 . CASRNIDEQFF TGCGCCAGCAGAAATATTGATGAGCAGTTCTTC
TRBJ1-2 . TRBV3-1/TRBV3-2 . CASSPDSFYGYTF TGTGCCAGCAGCCCTGACAGCTTCTATGGCTACACCTTC
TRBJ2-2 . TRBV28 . CASSLGRNGELFF TGTGCCAGCAGTTTAGGGCGGAACGGGGAGCTGTTTTTT
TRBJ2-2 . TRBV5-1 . CASSLKAGSTGELFF TGCGCCAGCAGCTTGAAGGCAGGCAGCACCGGGGAGCTGTTTTTT
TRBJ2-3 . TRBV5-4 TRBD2 CASSSGGQADTQYF TGTGCCAGCAGCTCGGGGGGGCAGGCAGATACGCAGTATTTT
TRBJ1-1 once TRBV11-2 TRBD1 CASSLQQGGASEAFF TGTGCCAGCAGCTTACAACAGGGGGGAGCTTCTGAAGCTTTCTTT
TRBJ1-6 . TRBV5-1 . CASSLAETPRNSPLHF TGCGCCAGCAGCTTGGCCGAGACCCCCCGTAATTCACCCCTCCACTTT
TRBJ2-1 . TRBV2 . CASSPLDPGHLNNEQFF TGTGCCAGCAGTCCCCTAGACCCGGGACATCTCAACAATGAGCAGTTCTTC
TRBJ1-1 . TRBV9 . CASSEDPGEDTEAFF TGTGCCAGCAGCGAGGACCCGGGGGAGGACACTGAAGCTTTCTTT
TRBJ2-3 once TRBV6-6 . CASTPVGSTDTQYF TGTGCCAGCACCCCCGTGGGCTCCACAGATACGCAGTATTTT
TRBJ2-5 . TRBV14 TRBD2 CASSREGLAGLSETQYF TGTGCCAGCAGCAGAGAGGGACTAGCGGGATTGTCAGAGACCCAGTACTTC
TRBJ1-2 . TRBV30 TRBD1 CAWRAQGGGLYGYTF TGTGCCTGGAGGGCACAGGGAGGGGGCCTCTATGGCTACACCTTC
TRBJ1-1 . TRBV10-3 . CAISDRDTLNTEAFF TGTGCCATCAGTGACAGGGACACCCTGAACACTGAAGCTTTCTTT
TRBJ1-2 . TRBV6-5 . CASRALASDYGYTF TGTGCCAGCAGGGCCCTAGCCTCGGACTATGGCTACACCTTC
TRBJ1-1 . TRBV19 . CASSFYRTANTEAFF TGTGCCAGTAGTTTCTACCGGACAGCGAACACTGAAGCTTTCTTT
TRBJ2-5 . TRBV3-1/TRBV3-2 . CASSLRGSPEETQYF TGTGCCAGCAGCCTCAGGGGTTCCCCCGAAGAGACCCAGTACTTC
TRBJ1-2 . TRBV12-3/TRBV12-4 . CASSLGAGRLYTF TGTGCCAGCAGTTTAGGAGCAGGACGCCTCTACACCTTC
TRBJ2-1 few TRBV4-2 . CASSQDRTRYNEQFF TGTGCCAGCAGCCAAGATAGGACGCGATACAATGAGCAGTTCTTC
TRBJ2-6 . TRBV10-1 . CASSSQGSSGANVLTF TGCGCCAGCAGCTCCCAGGGTTCCTCTGGGGCCAACGTCCTGACTTTC
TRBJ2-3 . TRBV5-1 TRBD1 CASTSDRGATDTQYF TGCGCCAGTACAAGTGACAGGGGGGCCACAGATACGCAGTATTTT
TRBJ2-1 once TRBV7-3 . CASSSYHRGRAVYNEQFF TGTGCCAGCAGTTCATACCACCGGGGCAGAGCCGTTTACAATGAGCAGTTCTTC
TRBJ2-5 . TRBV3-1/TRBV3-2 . CASSPTPGTQETQYF TGTGCCAGCAGCCCTACCCCGGGGACCCAAGAGACCCAGTACTTC
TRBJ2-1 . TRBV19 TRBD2 CASSMAPGVAGGRNEQFF TGTGCCAGTAGTATGGCCCCTGGGGTAGCGGGAGGACGCAATGAGCAGTTCTTC
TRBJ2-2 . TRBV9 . CASSQSTNTGELFF TGTGCCAGCAGCCAATCAACGAACACCGGGGAGCTGTTTTTT
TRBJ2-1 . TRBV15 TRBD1 CATSRDRQGPPYNEQFF TGTGCCACCAGCAGAGATCGACAGGGCCCACCTTACAATGAGCAGTTCTTC
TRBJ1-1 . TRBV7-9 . CASSPPSAGVNTEAFF TGTGCCAGCAGCCCTCCGTCCGCTGGGGTGAACACTGAAGCTTTCTTT
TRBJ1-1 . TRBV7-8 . CASSSPSGVTEAFF TGTGCCAGCAGCTCGCCCTCAGGGGTCACTGAAGCTTTCTTT
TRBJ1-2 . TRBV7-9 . CASSLAGRFYGYTF TGTGCCAGCAGCTTAGCGGGCAGATTCTATGGCTACACCTTC
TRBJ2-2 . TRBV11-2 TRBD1 CASSRKYGTGNTGELFF TGTGCCAGCAGCCGGAAGTACGGGACAGGGAACACCGGGGAGCTGTTTTTT
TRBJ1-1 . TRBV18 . CASSPGSGANTEAFF TGTGCCAGCTCACCCGGGTCGGGGGCGAACACTGAAGCTTTCTTT
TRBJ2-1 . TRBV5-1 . CASSSGGEGNEQFF TGCGCCAGCAGCTCGGGGGGCGAGGGGAATGAGCAGTTCTTC